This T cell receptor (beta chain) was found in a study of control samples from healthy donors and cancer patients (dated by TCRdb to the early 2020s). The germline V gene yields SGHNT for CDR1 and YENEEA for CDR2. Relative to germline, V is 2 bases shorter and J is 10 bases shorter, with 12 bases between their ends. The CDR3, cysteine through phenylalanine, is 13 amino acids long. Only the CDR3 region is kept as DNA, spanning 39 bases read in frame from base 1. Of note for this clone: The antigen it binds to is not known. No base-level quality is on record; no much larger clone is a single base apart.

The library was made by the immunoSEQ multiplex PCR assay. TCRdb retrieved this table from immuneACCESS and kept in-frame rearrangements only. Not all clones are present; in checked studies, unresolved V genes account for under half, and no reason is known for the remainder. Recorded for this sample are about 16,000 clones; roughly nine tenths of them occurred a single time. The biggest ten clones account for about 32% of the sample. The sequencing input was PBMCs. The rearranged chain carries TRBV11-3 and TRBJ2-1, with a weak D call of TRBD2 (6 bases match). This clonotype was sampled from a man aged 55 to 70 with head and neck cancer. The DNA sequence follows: TGTGCCAGCAGCTTATGGGGGGTGCCCGAGCAGTTCTTC. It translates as CASSLWGVPEQFF.